This TCR beta chain emerged from a study of technical replicates of blood from several donors. The assay was immunoSEQ multiplex PCR, and TCRdb's table has in-frame clones only and misses some. Of tens of thousands of clones listed, 95% to 98% are singletons. V lost 3 bases to trimming and J lost 3 bases; unmatched junction nucleotides: 9. Germline CDR1 reads MDHEN; CDR2 reads SYDVKM. This CDR3 region has 16 residues. The sequence was obtained from a human donor in good health. Material for sequencing was T cells isolated from PBMCs. This rearrangement joins TRBV28 to TRBJ2-3; 7 nucleotides align to TRBD2. The CDR3 region is CASSFLVGGRTDTQYF. CDR3 DNA: TGTGCCAGCAGTTTTCTTGTAGGCGGGAGAACAGATACGCAGTATTTT.